This TCR beta chain is drawn from a study of T cells in Graves' hyperthyroidism and ophthalmopathy. General study results and limits: Most clonotypes that expanded in the thyroid above 0.001 also showed up in blood.

Amplified TCR beta CDR3 regions came from RNA transcripts. The TCR CDR3 was amplified in a first-round RT-PCR using the HTBI primer set. One entry per CDR3 protein results from TCRdb running MiXCR on the multiplex PCR reads. The sample records fewer than 750,000 distinct CDR3 sequences, about 14% being singletons. This clonotype was recorded at least ten times. The antigen remains undetermined. The CDR3 has 16 amino acids. The germline V gene has CDR1 MDHEN and CDR2 SYDVKM. The trim removed 5 bases at V and 6 bases at J, leaving 8 bases unmatched. PBMCs were derived from about 9.1 ml fresh peripheral blood.

The sequenced material came from blood. The chain couples TRBV28 to TRBJ2-7, with TRBD2 identical over 15 bases. The source is a woman between 45 and 60 years old with Graves' ophthalmopathy. The CDR3 nucleotides are TGTGCCAGCAGTCCTGGGACTAGCGGGAGGTGGAGCGAGCAGTACTTC. Translation: CASSPGTSGRWSEQYF.